This T cell receptor beta chain comes out of a study of blood T cell repertoires in COVID-19 (dated by TCRdb to 2018 to 2020). Background on the whole study: Samples from collaborators originated in the United States, Italy and Spain and spanned both the acute and convalescent phases of COVID-19. The repertoires were released in a freely available public database intended as a resource for research on the immune response to SARS-CoV-2. Nearly every sample came with metadata listing a de-identified subject ID, COVID-19 status, age in years and sex. HLA class I and class II types, where available, came from metadata supplied by the sample provider rather than from assay-based typing. The prospective study material was composed of cDNA or gDNA derived from T cells, B-cell-depleted T cells, or PBMCs. The samples were drawn from two sources: the first 160 participants of the ongoing ImmuneRACE study, and 1,000 to 1,500 subjects contributed by 6 global collaborators. Deeply sampled blood TCRbeta repertoires from subjects exposed to, actively infected with, or recovered from COVID-19 were included in the dataset. Points the paper makes about the study in general: Clinical and demographic metadata were provided uncurated, with the amount varying by source and participant.

In the prospective study, participants were roughly 18 to 90 years old, resided in fewer than 25 geographic areas of the United States, and were enrolled through a virtual design. To assign participants to cohorts, the prospective study relied on clinical history that participants themselves reported in a screening survey and a study questionnaire. Recovered participants in ImmuneRACE Cohort 3 were defined as having two consecutive negative NP/OP PCR tests, clearance from a healthcare professional, or resolution of symptoms. Mobile phlebotomists in the prospective study collected whole blood, serum and a nasopharyngeal or oropharyngeal swab from every participant. Participants in the prospective study had the option to provide additional blood draws and questionnaires over a roughly 2-month period. Prospective study blood samples were shipped either frozen or at room temperature before DNA extraction.

TCRbeta CDR3 regions were amplified from genomic DNA using the immunoSEQ Assay, a bias-controlled multiplex PCR. The paper's processing steps were these. The number of nucleated cells in each sample was estimated from the amplification of reference gene primers within the assay. To quantify the absolute abundance of each unique TCRbeta CDR3 rearrangement, sequence reads were collapsed and filtered. For each sample, productive Simpson clonality was calculated as the square root of Simpson's diversity index over productive rearrangements. TCRdb's version of the immuneACCESS table is confined to in-frame rearrangements and falls short of the full clone set. An unresolved V gene accounts for under half of the shortfall where checked; the remainder is of unknown origin. That table gives V, J and clone size, and the DNA gave D and trimming. This sample gives around 150,000 clones in total; over 70% of them show up just once. The ten largest make up 11% of the sample.

Concerning this clone itself: No cognate antigen has been identified for it. Per-nucleotide qualities are absent, and no much larger clonotype sits a single base away.

For CDR1 and CDR2, the germline V gene lists SGHRS and YFSETQ. V is cut back by 3 bases and J by 6 bases, with 6 bases in the junction unmatched. Including the terminal cysteine and phenylalanine, the CDR3 comprises 15 residues. Just CDR3 DNA is preserved here, 45 bases in frame from base 1. The chain was built from TRBV5-1 and TRBJ1-5, and 10 bases in between align with TRBD1. This receptor was obtained from a man aged 45-65 years who had recovered from COVID-19. Sequencing input: PBMCs or T cells enriched from blood (not recorded which). The CDR3 protein is CASSWGTGASQPQHF. The nucleotide sequence reads as follows: TGCGCCAGCAGCTGGGGGACAGGGGCGAGTCAGCCCCAGCATTTT.